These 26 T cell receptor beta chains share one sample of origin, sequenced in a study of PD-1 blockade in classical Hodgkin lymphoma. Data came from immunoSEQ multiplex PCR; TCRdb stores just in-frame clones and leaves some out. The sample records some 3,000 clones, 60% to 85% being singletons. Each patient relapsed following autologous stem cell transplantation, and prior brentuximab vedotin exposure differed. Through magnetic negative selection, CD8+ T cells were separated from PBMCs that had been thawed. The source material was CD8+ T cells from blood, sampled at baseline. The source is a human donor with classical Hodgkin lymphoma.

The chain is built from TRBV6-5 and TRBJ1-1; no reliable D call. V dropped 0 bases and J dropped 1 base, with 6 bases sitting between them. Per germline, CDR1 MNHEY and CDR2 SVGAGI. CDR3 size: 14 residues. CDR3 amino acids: CASSYSRANTEAFF. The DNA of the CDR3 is TGTGCCAGCAGTTACTCGAGGGCGAACACTGAAGCTTTCTTT.

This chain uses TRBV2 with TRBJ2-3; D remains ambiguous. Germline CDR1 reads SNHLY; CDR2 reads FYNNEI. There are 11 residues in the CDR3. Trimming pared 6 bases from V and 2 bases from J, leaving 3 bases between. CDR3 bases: TGTGCCAGCAGCTCCACAGATACGCAGTATTTT. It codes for CASSSTDTQYF.

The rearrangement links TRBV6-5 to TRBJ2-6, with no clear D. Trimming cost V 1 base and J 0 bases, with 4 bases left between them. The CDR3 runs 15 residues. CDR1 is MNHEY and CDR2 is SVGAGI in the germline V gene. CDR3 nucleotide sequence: TGTGCCAGCAGTTACTTGGACTCTGGGGCCAACGTCCTGACTTTC. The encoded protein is CASSYLDSGANVLTF.

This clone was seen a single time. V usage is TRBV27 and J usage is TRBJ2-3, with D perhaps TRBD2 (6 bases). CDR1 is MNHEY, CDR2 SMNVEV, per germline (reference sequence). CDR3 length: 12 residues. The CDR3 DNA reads TGTGCGGTCGGGACTGGGCTTAGTAAGCAGTATTTT. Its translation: CAVGTGLSKQYF.

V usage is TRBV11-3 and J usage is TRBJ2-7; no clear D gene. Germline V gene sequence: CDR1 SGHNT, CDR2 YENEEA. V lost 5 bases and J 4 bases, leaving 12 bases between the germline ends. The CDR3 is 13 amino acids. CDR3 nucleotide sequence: TGTGCCAGCAGCCCAACCAGATTGTACGAGCAGTACTTC. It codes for CASSPTRLYEQYF.

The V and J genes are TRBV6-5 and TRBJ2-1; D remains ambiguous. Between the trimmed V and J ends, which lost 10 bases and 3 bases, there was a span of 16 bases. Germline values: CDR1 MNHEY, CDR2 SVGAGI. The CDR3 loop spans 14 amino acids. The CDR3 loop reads CATKFGTLYNEQFF. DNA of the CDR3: TGTGCCACCAAGTTCGGTACGCTCTACAATGAGCAGTTCTTC.

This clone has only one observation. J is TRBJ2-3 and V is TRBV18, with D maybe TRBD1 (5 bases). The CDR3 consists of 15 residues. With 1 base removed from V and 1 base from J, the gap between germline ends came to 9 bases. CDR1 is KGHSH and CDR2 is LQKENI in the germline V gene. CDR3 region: CASSPLTTGTDTQYF. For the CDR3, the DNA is TGTGCCAGCTCACCACTGACGACAGGCACAGATACGCAGTATTTT.

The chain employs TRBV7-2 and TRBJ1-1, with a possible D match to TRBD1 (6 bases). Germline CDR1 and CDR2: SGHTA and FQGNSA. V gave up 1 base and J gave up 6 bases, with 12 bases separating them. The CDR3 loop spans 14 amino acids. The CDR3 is CASSLEGHDPEAFF. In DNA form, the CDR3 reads TGTGCCAGCAGCTTAGAGGGACATGATCCTGAAGCTTTCTTT.

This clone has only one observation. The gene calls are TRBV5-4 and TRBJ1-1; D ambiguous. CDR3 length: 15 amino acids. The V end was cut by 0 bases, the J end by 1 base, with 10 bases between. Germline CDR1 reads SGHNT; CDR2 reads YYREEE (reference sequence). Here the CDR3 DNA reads TGTGCCAGCAGCTTGGCCGCAGGCAAGAACACTGAAGCTTTCTTT. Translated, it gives CASSLAAGKNTEAFF.

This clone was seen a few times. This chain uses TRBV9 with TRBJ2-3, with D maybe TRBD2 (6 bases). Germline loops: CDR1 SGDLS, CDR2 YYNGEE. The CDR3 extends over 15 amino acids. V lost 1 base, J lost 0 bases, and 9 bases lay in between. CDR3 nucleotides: TGTGCCAGCAGCGTATCGGGGGATAGCACAGATACGCAGTATTTT. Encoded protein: CASSVSGDSTDTQYF.

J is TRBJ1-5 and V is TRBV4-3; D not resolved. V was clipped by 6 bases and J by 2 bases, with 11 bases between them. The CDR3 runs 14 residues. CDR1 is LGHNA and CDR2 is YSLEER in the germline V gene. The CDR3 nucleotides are TGCGCCAGCAGTTCAACTCGGGGCAATCAGCCCCAGCATTTT. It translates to CASSSTRGNQPQHF.

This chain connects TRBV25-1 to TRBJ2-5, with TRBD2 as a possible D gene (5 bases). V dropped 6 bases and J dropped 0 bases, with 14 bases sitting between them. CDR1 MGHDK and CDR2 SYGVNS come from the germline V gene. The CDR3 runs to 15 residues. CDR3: CASSPTFGDQETQYF. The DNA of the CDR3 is TGTGCCAGCAGCCCGACATTCGGGGACCAAGAGACCCAGTACTTC.

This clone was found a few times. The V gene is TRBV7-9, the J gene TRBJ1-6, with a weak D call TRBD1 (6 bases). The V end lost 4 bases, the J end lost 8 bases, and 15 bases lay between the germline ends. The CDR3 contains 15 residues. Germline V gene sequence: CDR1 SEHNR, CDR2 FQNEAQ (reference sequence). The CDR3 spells CASSSRDTAYSPLHF. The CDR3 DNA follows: TGTGCCAGCAGCTCCCGGGACACAGCTTATTCACCCCTCCACTTT.

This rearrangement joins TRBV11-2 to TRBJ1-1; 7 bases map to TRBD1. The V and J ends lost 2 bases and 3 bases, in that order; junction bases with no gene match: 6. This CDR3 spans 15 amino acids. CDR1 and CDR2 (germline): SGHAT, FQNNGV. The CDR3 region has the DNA TGTGCCAGCAGCTTACAATGGACAGGCCACACTGAAGCTTTCTTT. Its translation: CASSLQWTGHTEAFF.

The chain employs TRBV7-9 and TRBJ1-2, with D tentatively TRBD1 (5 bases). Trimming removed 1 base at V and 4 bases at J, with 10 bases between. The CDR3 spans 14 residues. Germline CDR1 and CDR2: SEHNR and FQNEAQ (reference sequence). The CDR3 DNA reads TGTGCCAGCAGCTTAGTGCCCGGGGGCTATGGCTACACCTTC. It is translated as CASSLVPGGYGYTF.

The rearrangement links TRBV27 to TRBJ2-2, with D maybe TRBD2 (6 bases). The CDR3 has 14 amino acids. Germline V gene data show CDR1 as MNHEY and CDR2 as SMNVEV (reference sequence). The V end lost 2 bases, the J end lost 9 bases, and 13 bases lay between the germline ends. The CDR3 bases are TGTGCCAGCAGTTTAGGATCGGGGGTCAGGGAGCTGTTTTTT. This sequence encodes CASSLGSGVRELFF.

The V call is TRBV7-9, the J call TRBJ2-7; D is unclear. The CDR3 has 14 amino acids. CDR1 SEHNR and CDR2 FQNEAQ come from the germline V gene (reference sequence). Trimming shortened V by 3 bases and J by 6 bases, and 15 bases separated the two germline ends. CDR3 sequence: CASSLAFGPGEQYF. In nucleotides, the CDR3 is TGTGCCAGCAGCTTGGCTTTCGGACCAGGCGAGCAGTACTTC.

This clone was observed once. Here the CDR3 DNA reads TGTGCCAGCAGCTTAGACAGGGGGACCGGAAACACCATATATTTT. It yields the protein CASSLDRGTGNTIYF. The chain links TRBV7-2 to TRBJ1-3; 8 positions match TRBD1. CDR1 SGHTA and CDR2 FQGNSA come from the germline V gene. J gave up 4 bases and V 1 base, and 3 bases lay outside the gene matches. The CDR3 covers 15 residues.

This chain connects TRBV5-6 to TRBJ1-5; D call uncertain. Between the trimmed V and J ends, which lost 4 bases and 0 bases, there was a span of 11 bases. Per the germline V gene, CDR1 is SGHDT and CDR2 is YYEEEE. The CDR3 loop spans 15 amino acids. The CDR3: CASSLSRISNQPQHF. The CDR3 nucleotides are TGTGCCAGCAGCCTGTCAAGGATTAGCAATCAGCCCCAGCATTTT.

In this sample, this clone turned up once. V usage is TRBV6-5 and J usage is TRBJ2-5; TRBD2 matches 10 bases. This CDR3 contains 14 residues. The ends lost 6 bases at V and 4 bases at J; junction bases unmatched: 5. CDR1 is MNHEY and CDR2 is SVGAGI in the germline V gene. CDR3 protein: CASREIAGGETQYF. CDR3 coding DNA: TGTGCCAGCAGGGAAATAGCGGGGGGAGAGACCCAGTACTTC.

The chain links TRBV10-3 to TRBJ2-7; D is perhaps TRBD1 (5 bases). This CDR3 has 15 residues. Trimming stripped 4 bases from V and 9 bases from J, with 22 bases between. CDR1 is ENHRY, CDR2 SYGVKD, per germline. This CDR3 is CAISGLVQEKIGQYF. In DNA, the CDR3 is TGTGCCATCAGTGGTTTAGTACAGGAAAAAATCGGGCAGTACTTC.

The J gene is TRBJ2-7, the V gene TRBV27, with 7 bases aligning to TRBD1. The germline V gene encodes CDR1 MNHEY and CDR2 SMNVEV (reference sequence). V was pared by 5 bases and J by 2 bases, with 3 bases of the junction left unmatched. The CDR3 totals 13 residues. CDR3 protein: CASSLGTAYEQYF. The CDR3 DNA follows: TGTGCCAGCAGTCTCGGGACAGCCTACGAGCAGTACTTC.

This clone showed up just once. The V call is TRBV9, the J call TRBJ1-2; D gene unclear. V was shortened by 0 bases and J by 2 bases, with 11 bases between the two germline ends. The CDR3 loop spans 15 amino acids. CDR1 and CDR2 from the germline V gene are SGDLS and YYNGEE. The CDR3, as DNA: TGTGCCAGCAGCGTAGGACCGAAGGAAAACTATGGCTACACCTTC. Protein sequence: CASSVGPKENYGYTF. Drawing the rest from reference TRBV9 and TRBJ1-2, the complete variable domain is DSGVTQTPKHLITATGQRVTLRCSPRSGDLSVYWYQQSLDQGLQFLIQYYNGEERAKGNILERFSAQQFPDLHSELNLSSLELGDSALYFCASSVGPKENYGYTFGSGTRLTVV.

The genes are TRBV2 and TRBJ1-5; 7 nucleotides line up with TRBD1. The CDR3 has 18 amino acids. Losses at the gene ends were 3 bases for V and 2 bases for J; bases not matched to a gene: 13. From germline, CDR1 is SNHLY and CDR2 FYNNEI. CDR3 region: CASSDPGQPNVGNQPQHF. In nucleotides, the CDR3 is TGTGCCAGCAGTGATCCGGGACAGCCTAACGTGGGCAATCAGCCCCAGCATTTT.

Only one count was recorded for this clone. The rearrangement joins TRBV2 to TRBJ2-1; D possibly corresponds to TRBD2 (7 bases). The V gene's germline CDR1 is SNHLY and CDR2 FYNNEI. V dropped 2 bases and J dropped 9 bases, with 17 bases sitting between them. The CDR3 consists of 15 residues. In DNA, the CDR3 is TGTGCCAGCAGTGAATGGGGGGGGCCTTACGGTGAGCAGTTCTTC. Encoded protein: CASSEWGGPYGEQFF.

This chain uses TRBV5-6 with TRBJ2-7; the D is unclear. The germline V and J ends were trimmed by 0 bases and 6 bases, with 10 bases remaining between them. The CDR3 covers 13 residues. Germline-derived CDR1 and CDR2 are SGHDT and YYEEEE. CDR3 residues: CASSLGKGIEQYF. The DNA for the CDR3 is TGTGCCAGCAGCTTGGGAAAGGGAATCGAGCAGTACTTC. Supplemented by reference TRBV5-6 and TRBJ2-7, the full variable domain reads DAGVTQSPTHLIKTRGQQVTLRCSPKSGHDTVSWYQQALGQGPQFIFQYYEEEERQRGNFPDRFSGHQFPNYSSELNVNALLLGDSALYLCASSLGKGIEQYFGPGTRLTVT.